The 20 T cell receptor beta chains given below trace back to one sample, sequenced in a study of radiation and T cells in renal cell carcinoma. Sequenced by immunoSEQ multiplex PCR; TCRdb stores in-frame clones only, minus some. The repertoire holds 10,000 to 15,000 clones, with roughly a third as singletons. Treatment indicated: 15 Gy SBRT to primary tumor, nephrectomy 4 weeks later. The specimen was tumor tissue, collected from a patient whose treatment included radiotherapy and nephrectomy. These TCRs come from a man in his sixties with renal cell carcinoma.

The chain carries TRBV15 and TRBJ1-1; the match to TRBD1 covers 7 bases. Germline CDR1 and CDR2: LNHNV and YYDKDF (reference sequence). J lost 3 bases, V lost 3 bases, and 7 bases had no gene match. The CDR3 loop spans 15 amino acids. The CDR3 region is CATSSRQGFDTEAFF. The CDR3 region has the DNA TGTGCCACCAGCAGTCGACAGGGTTTCGACACTGAAGCTTTCTTT.

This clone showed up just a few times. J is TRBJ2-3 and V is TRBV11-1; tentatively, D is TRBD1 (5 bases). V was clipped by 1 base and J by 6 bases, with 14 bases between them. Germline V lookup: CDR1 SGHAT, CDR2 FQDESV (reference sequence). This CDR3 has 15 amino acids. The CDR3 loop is CASSLDVAGWDTQYF. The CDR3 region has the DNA TGTGCCAGCAGCTTAGATGTGGCAGGGTGGGATACGCAGTATTTT.

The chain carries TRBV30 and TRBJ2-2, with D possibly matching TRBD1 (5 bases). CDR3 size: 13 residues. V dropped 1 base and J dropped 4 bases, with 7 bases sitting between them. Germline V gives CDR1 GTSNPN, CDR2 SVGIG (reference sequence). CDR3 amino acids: CAWSAQVTGELFF. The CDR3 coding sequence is TGTGCCTGGAGTGCACAGGTCACCGGGGAGCTGTTTTTT.

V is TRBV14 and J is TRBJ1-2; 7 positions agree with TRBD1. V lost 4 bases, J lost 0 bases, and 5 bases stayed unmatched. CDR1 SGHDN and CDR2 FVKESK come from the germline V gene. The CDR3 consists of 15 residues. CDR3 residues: CASSLGQHTNYGYTF. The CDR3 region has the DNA TGTGCCAGCAGCCTGGGACAGCATACTAACTATGGCTACACCTTC.

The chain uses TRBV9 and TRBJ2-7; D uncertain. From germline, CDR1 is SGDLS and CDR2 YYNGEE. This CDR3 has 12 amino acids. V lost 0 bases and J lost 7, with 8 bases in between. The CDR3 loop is CASSVGTGEQYF. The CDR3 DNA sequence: TGTGCCAGCAGCGTAGGCACTGGAGAGCAGTACTTC.

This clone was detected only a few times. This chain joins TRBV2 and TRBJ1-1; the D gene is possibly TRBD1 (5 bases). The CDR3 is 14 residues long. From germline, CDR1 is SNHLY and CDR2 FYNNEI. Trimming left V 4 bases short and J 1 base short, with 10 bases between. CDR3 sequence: CASSAGPENTEAFF. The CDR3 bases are TGTGCCAGCAGTGCAGGGCCGGAGAACACTGAAGCTTTCTTT.

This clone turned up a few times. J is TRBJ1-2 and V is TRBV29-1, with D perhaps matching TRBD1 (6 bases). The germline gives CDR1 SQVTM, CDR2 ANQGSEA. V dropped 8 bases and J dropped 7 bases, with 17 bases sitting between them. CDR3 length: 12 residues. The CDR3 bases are TGCAGCATTAGGGGGGTCGTTGGTGGCTACACCTTC. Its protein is CSIRGVVGGYTF.

DNA of the CDR3: TGTGCCAGCAGCTTAGGCCAGGTTGGTGAGCAGTTCTTC. As protein: CASSLGQVGEQFF. This chain connects TRBV7-2 to TRBJ2-1, with D unresolved. The length of the CDR3 is 13 residues. Germline values: CDR1 SGHTA, CDR2 FQGNSA. V lost 1 base to trimming and J lost 9 bases, with 10 bases between them.

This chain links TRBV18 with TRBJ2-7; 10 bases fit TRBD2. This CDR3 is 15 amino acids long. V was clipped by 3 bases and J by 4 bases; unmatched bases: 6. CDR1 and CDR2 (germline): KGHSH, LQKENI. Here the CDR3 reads CASSPEAGGLYEQYF. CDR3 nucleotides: TGTGCCAGCTCACCGGAAGCGGGGGGGCTATACGAGCAGTACTTC.

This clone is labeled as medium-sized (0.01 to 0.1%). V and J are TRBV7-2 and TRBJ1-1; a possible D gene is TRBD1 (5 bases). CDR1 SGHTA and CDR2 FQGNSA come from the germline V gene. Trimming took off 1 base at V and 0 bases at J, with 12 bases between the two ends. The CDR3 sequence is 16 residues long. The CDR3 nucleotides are TGTGCCAGCAGCTTAGATTTCGGGGGGTTGAACACTGAAGCTTTCTTT. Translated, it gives CASSLDFGGLNTEAFF.

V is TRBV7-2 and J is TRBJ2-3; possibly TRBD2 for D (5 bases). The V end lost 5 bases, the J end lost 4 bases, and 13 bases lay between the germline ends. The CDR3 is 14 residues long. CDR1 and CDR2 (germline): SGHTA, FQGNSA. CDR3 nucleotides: TGTGCCAGCAGCCAGACACCCGGGGCAGATACGCAGTATTTT. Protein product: CASSQTPGADTQYF.

The CDR3 protein is CASSRLGGGEQYF. DNA of the CDR3: TGTGCCAGCAGCCGCCTTGGGGGCGGCGAGCAGTACTTC. The gene calls are TRBV14 and TRBJ2-7; tentatively, D is TRBD1 (6 bases). The CDR3 is 13 residues long. Germline CDR1 and CDR2: SGHDN and FVKESK. Trimming took 4 bases from V and 6 from J, leaving 13 bases between them.

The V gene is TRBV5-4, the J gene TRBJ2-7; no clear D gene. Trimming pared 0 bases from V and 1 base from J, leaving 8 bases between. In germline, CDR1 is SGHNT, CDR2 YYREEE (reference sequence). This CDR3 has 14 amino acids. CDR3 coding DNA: TGTGCCAGCAGCTTGGAAGTCGGATCCTACGAGCAGTACTTC. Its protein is CASSLEVGSYEQYF.

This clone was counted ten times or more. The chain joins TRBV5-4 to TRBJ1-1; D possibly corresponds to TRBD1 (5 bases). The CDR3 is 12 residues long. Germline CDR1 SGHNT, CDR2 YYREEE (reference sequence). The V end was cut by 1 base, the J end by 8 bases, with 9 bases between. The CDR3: CASSLLGVEAFF. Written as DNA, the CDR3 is TGTGCCAGCAGCTTGTTGGGGGTGGAAGCTTTCTTT.

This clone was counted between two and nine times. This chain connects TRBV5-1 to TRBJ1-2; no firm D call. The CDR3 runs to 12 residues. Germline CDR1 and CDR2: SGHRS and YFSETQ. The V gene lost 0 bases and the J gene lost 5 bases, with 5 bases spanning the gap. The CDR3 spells CASSLAGYGYTF. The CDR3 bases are TGCGCCAGCAGCTTGGCTGGGTATGGCTACACCTTC.

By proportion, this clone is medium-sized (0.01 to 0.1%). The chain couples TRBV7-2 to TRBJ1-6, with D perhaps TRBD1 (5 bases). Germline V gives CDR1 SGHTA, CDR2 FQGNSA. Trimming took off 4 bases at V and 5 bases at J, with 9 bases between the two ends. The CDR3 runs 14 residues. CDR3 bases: TGTGCCAGCAGCTCTGGGGCCCATAATTCACCCCTCCACTTT. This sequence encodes CASSSGAHNSPLHF.

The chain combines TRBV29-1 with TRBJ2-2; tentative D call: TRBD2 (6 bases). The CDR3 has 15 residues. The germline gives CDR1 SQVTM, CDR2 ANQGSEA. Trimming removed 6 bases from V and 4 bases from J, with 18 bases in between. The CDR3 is CSVTGPSGLTGELFF. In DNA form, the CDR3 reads TGCAGCGTAACCGGCCCCTCGGGACTCACCGGGGAGCTGTTTTTT.

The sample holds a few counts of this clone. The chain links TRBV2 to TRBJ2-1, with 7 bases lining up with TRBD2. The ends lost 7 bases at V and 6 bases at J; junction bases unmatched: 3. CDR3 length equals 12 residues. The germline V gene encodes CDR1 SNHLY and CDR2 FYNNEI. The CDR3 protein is CASNRLANEQFF. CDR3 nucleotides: TGTGCCAGCAATAGACTAGCCAATGAGCAGTTCTTC. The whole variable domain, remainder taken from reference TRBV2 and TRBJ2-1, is EPEVTQTPSHQVTQMGQEVILRCVPISNHLYFYWYRQILGQKVEFLVSFYNNEISEKSEIFDDQFSVERPDGSNFTLKIRSTKLEDSAMYFCASNRLANEQFFGPGTRLTVL.

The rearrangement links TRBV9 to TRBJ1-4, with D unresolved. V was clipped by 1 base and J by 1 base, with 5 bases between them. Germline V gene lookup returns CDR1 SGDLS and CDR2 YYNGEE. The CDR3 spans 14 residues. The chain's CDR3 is CASSVSLTNEKLFF. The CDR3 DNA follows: TGTGCCAGCAGCGTATCGCTAACTAATGAAAAACTGTTTTTT. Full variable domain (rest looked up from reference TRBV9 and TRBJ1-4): DSGVTQTPKHLITATGQRVTLRCSPRSGDLSVYWYQQSLDQGLQFLIQYYNGEERAKGNILERFSAQQFPDLHSELNLSSLELGDSALYFCASSVSLTNEKLFFGSGTQLSVL.

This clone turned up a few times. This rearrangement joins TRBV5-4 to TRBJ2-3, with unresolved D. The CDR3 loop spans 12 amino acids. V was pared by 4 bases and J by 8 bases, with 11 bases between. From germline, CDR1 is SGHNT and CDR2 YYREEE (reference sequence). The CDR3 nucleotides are TGTGCCAGCAGCCAAGGCTTTTCTACGCAGTATTTT. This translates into CASSQGFSTQYF.